The clone carrying this TCR beta chain was recorded at least ten times. What it binds is not known. This sample's time point: pre-sensitization, week 0. The treatment is: therapeutic diphenylcyclopropenone sensitization with weekly scalp DPC. MiXCR was run by TCRdb on the RACE reads, yielding one entry per CDR3 protein. Among under 300,000 distinct CDR3 sequences, over 8% were seen once, and the ten largest hold around 2.5%. The data are from a study of human T cells and chemical hapten exposure. Study-wide background: An approximately 2 cm by approximately 2 cm inner upper arm patch received 2% DPC for sensitization.

Whole-study results and caveats: Counts of TCRs expanded at PT1 correlated positively with patch test score. Among TCRs, those above 1 in 1000 frequency were unaffected by DPC sensitization.

The V end lost 0 bases, the J end lost 3 bases, and 12 bases lay between the germline ends. Germline V gene sequence: CDR1 ENHRY, CDR2 SYGVKD. The CDR3 is 16 residues long. The clonotype originates from a woman in her 40s with alopecia areata. Some clones in this sample may be carry-over from other donors' samples. The input for sequencing was whole blood, taken in connection with sensitization to the hapten diphenylcyclopropenone (DPC). This rearrangement joins TRBV10-3 to TRBJ1-5; TRBD1 might be the D (6 bases). The CDR3 bases are TGTGCCATCAGTGAGTCAGGGAGGGGGTCCAATCAGCCCCAGCATTTT. This translates into CAISESGRGSNQPQHF.